Sequencing of this T cell receptor beta chain was carried out in a study of T cells after posttransplantation cyclophosphamide. Study-level points and caveats: Recipient CMV seropositivity and CMV reactivation strongly tracked TRB clonality. Donor-recipient repertoire similarity was low at 1-2 months, rising over year one.

Assay used: immunoSEQ multiplex PCR; TCRdb lists only in-frame clones, some missing. The profile shows approximately 9,300 clones, more than 80% of them singletons. Note on this clone: As yet, its antigen is unknown.

The germline V gene encodes CDR1 MNHEY and CDR2 SVGAGI. CDR3 length: 13 residues. V dropped 7 bases and J dropped 2; count of bases not matched to a gene: 3. Controls had myeloablative marrow grafts with methotrexate and calcineurin inhibitor, sampled at 1 year. The sample was PBMCs, taken about 430 days after allogeneic stem cell transplant with calcineurin inhibitor and methotrexate. The chain combines TRBV6-5 with TRBJ2-7, with TRBD2 matching 9 bases. The clonotype was recovered from a male patient in his fifties or sixties who received an allogeneic stem cell transplant from an unrelated donor, was CMV-positive, and had chronic GVHD only. A share of the T cells may be of graft donor origin. CDR3 sequence reads: CASTPSGTYEQYF. DNA for the CDR3: TGTGCCAGCACACCTAGCGGGACCTACGAGCAGTACTTC.